Listed here are 28 T cell receptor beta chains from one sample, sequenced in a study of cytomegalovirus exposure and HLA in healthy donors. Libraries were prepared by immunoSEQ multiplex PCR; TCRdb keeps only in-frame clonotypes and omits some of them. The sample shows tens of thousands of clones, 70% to 90% of them seen only once. What was sequenced was PBMCs. These receptors were taken from a woman in her late teens or twenties in good health and CMV-seropositive.

The chain couples TRBV2 to TRBJ2-2; 11 positions agree with TRBD2. CDR1 SNHLY and CDR2 FYNNEI come from the germline V gene. V lost 3 bases to trimming and J lost 4 bases; unmatched junction nucleotides: 7. This CDR3 spans 17 amino acids. CDR3 DNA: TGTGCCAGCAGTGACTTACTAGCGGGAGCAACCACCGGGGAGCTGTTTTTT. This gives the protein CASSDLLAGATTGELFF.

This clone appeared once. V gene TRBV7-9 combines with J gene TRBJ1-1; the D gene is possibly TRBD1 (6 bases). Trimming removed 1 base from V and 7 bases from J, with 7 bases in between. There are 12 residues in the CDR3. Germline V CDR1 and CDR2: SEHNR, FQNEAQ (reference sequence). Here the CDR3 reads CASSLDRVEAFF. In DNA form, the CDR3 reads TGTGCCAGCAGCTTAGACAGGGTTGAAGCTTTCTTT. Full variable domain (remainder filled in from reference TRBV7-9 and TRBJ1-1): DTGVSQNPRHKITKRGQNVTFRCDPISEHNRLYWYRQTLGQGPEFLTYFQNEAQLEKSRLLSDRFSAERPKGSFSTLEIQRTEQGDSAMYLCASSLDRVEAFFGQGTRLTVV.

This clone was recorded only once. The chain couples TRBV6-6 to TRBJ2-1, with D hard to call. This CDR3 has 16 amino acids. CDR1 is MNHNY, CDR2 SVGAGI, per germline (reference sequence). V dropped 0 bases and J dropped 3 bases, with 12 bases sitting between them. DNA for the CDR3: TGTGCCAGCAGTTACTCGATTCGAACCTACTACAATGAGCAGTTCTTC. The encoded protein is CASSYSIRTYYNEQFF.

The genes are TRBV7-2 and TRBJ2-1; 15 bases match TRBD2. This CDR3 comprises 19 residues. Germline CDR1 SGHTA, CDR2 FQGNSA. V lost 6 bases, J lost 2 bases, and 11 bases stayed unmatched. The CDR3 sequence: CASRAPGTSGGTTYNEQFF. The DNA of the CDR3 is TGTGCCAGCAGGGCCCCCGGGACTAGCGGGGGGACGACCTACAATGAGCAGTTCTTC.

This chain connects TRBV6-6 to TRBJ2-5; the D is unclear. CDR1 and CDR2 from the germline V gene are MNHNY and SVGAGI (reference sequence). Trimming stripped 0 bases from V and 5 bases from J, with 10 bases between. The CDR3 runs 14 residues. The CDR3 sequence: CASSYSANPETQYF. As DNA, the CDR3 is TGTGCCAGCAGTTACTCTGCGAATCCGGAGACCCAGTACTTC.

There are a few counts of this clone. The chain is built from TRBV6-5 and TRBJ2-7; TRBD1 aligns across 9 bases. The CDR3 length is 14 residues. Per the germline V gene, CDR1 is MNHEY and CDR2 is SVGAGI. V shed 6 bases, J shed 0 bases, and the junction held 3 bases outside the gene matches. CDR3 DNA sequence: TGTGCCAGCAGCGGGACAGGGTTCTCCTACGAGCAGTACTTC. Its protein product is CASSGTGFSYEQYF.

The chain recombines TRBV4-3 with TRBJ2-1, with a possible D match to TRBD1 (5 bases). The CDR3 sequence is 15 residues long. Germline V gene sequence: CDR1 LGHNA, CDR2 YSLEER. Trimming stripped 1 base from V and 8 bases from J, with 15 bases between. CDR3 residues: CASSQALAGSDEQFF. CDR3 nucleotides: TGCGCCAGCAGCCAAGCTTTGGCAGGGTCGGATGAGCAGTTCTTC.

The rearrangement links TRBV6-5 to TRBJ1-1, with D possibly matching TRBD1 (6 bases). In germline, CDR1 is MNHEY, CDR2 SVGAGI. The CDR3 has 13 amino acids. Trimming took off 6 bases at V and 5 bases at J, with 13 bases between the two ends. The CDR3 sequence is CASSPEGGTEAFF. CDR3 DNA: TGTGCCAGCAGCCCTGAAGGGGGTACTGAAGCTTTCTTT.

The J gene is TRBJ2-1, the V gene TRBV28; 10 bases line up with TRBD2. This CDR3 contains 15 residues. Trimming at V came to 6 bases and at J to 4 bases, leaving 6 bases not matched to a gene. Germline CDR1 and CDR2: MDHEN and SYDVKM. The CDR3 DNA is TGTGCCAGCAGGGCTAGCGGGGGTGTTTACAATGAGCAGTTCTTC. This sequence encodes CASRASGGVYNEQFF.

The chain has TRBV28 and TRBJ2-1, with TRBD2 identical over 11 bases. Germline V CDR1 and CDR2: MDHEN, SYDVKM. CDR3 length: 16 amino acids. The V segment lost 7 bases and the J segment 6 bases; nucleotides outside the gene matches: 11. The CDR3 DNA reads TGTGCCAGCAAGGGTGGAGGACTAGCGGGCTCCAATGAGCAGTTCTTC. This codes for CASKGGGLAGSNEQFF. Complete variable domain (other parts from reference TRBV28 and TRBJ2-1): DVKVTQSSRYLVKRTGEKVFLECVQDMDHENMFWYRQDPGLGLRLIYFSYDVKMKEKGDIPEGYSVSREKKERFSLILESASTNQTSMYLCASKGGGLAGSNEQFFGPGTRLTVL.

V is TRBV5-6 and J is TRBJ2-3, with TRBD1 matching over 10 bases. CDR1 is SGHDT, CDR2 YYEEEE, per germline. V lost 1 base to trimming and J lost 1 base; unmatched junction nucleotides: 3. The CDR3 runs to 16 residues. CDR3 DNA: TGTGCCAGCAGCTTGTTGGGGACAGGGGGCACAGATACGCAGTATTTT. Amino acid sequence: CASSLLGTGGTDTQYF.

V usage is TRBV5-1 and J usage is TRBJ2-4, with D uncertain. Trimming stripped 4 bases from V and 6 bases from J, with 8 bases between. Germline V gene data show CDR1 as SGHRS and CDR2 as YFSETQ. This CDR3 is 12 amino acids long. DNA for the CDR3: TGCGCCAGCAGCGAGGCTCGAAACATTCAGTACTTC. Translating it yields CASSEARNIQYF. Full variable domain (rest looked up from reference TRBV5-1 and TRBJ2-4): KAGVTQTPRYLIKTRGQQVTLSCSPISGHRSVSWYQQTPGQGLQFLFEYFSETQRNKGNFPGRFSGRQFSNSRSEMNVSTLELGDSALYLCASSEARNIQYFGAGTRLSVL.

The chain uses TRBV7-9 and TRBJ2-7; TRBD1 is a possible D gene (5 bases). The ends were cut back, 5 bases at V and 0 bases at J, with 11 bases in the middle. This CDR3 spans 14 amino acids. CDR1 and CDR2 from the germline V gene are SEHNR and FQNEAQ (reference sequence). In nucleotides, the CDR3 is TGTGCCAGCAGCCCTGACAGTAGCTCCTACGAGCAGTACTTC. The encoded protein is CASSPDSSSYEQYF. Using reference TRBV7-9 and TRBJ2-7 for the parts outside the CDR3, the full variable domain is DTGVSQNPRHKITKRGQNVTFRCDPISEHNRLYWYRQTLGQGPEFLTYFQNEAQLEKSRLLSDRFSAERPKGSFSTLEIQRTEQGDSAMYLCASSPDSSSYEQYFGPGTRLTVT.

The chain links TRBV14 to TRBJ2-3; 7 bases line up with TRBD2. The V gene end was trimmed by 0 bases and the J gene end by 1 base; junction bases not matched to a gene: 4. This CDR3 comprises 16 residues. CDR1 and CDR2 from the germline V gene are SGHDN and FVKESK. The CDR3 sequence: CASSQDWLAGTDTQYF. The CDR3, as DNA: TGTGCCAGCAGCCAAGATTGGCTAGCGGGCACAGATACGCAGTATTTT.

The chain employs TRBV7-8 and TRBJ2-1, with TRBD2 matching 7 bases. The CDR3 consists of 14 residues. After removal of 2 bases from V and 8 bases from J, the junction contained 6 bases not matched to a gene. In germline, CDR1 is SGHVS, CDR2 FQNEAQ. The CDR3 loop reads CASSLSAGRDEQFF. For the CDR3, the DNA is TGTGCCAGCAGCTTATCTGCGGGGAGGGATGAGCAGTTCTTC.

The rearrangement joins TRBV7-9 to TRBJ2-7; possible D gene TRBD2, 5 bases. Trimming shortened V by 4 bases and J by 2 bases, and 12 bases separated the two germline ends. Germline V gene lookup returns CDR1 SEHNR and CDR2 FQNEAQ (reference sequence). This CDR3 region has 14 residues. CDR3 sequence (DNA): TGTGCCAGCAGCTATACCGGGGTTACCTACGAGCAGTACTTC. Translation gives CASSYTGVTYEQYF.

The rearrangement joins TRBV6-4 to TRBJ2-1; 8 nucleotides align to TRBD2. V was clipped by 2 bases and J by 8 bases; unmatched bases: 11. Germline V lookup: CDR1 MRHNA, CDR2 SNTAGT. The CDR3 length is 16 residues. CDR3 in DNA: TGTGCCAGCAGTGACGCCTTCGGGGGGGGTATTGATGAGCAGTTCTTC. Its protein is CASSDAFGGGIDEQFF.

The V and J genes are TRBV29-1 and TRBJ2-7, with 8 bases fitting TRBD1. The J segment lost 5 bases and the V segment lost 6 bases, leaving 9 bases of the junction unmatched. This CDR3 has 13 residues. Germline CDR1 reads SQVTM; CDR2 reads ANQGSEA. CDR3 in amino acids: CSVYRDRIDEQYF. The DNA of the CDR3 is TGCAGCGTGTACCGGGACAGGATCGACGAGCAGTACTTC.

The chain joins TRBV2 to TRBJ2-5; a weak D match, TRBD1 (6 bases). This CDR3 contains 15 residues. Deletions cut 5 bases from V and 1 base from J, with 14 bases between. CDR1 SNHLY and CDR2 FYNNEI come from the germline V gene. The CDR3 is CASSSTGLVQETQYF. As DNA, the CDR3 is TGTGCCAGCAGTTCAACAGGGTTGGTCCAAGAGACCCAGTACTTC. Drawing the rest from reference TRBV2 and TRBJ2-5, the complete variable domain is EPEVTQTPSHQVTQMGQEVILRCVPISNHLYFYWYRQILGQKVEFLVSFYNNEISEKSEIFDDQFSVERPDGSNFTLKIRSTKLEDSAMYFCASSSTGLVQETQYFGPGTRLLVL.

The chain couples TRBV4-1 to TRBJ2-1, with D maybe TRBD2 (6 bases). There are 15 residues in the CDR3. V gave up 4 bases and J gave up 5 bases, with 15 bases separating them. Germline CDR1 and CDR2: MGHRA and YSYEKL. The DNA for the CDR3 is TGCGCCAGCAGCCTACTAGCCTTAGGTAACAATGAGCAGTTCTTC. It specifies CASSLLALGNNEQFF.

The chain is built from TRBV6-5 and TRBJ1-1, with 8 nucleotides matching TRBD1. The junction had 3 bases not matched to a gene; V was cut back by 4 bases and J by 2 bases. The germline gives CDR1 MNHEY, CDR2 SVGAGI. The CDR3 sequence is 14 residues long. The CDR3 DNA reads as TGTGCCAGCAGTTCGCAGGGGGCCAACACTGAAGCTTTCTTT. Its translation is CASSSQGANTEAFF.

The chain has TRBV30 and TRBJ2-2; D possibly corresponds to TRBD1 (6 bases). Trimming pared 3 bases from V and 3 bases from J, leaving 14 bases between. The CDR3 runs to 15 residues. Germline CDR1 GTSNPN, CDR2 SVGIG (reference sequence). CDR3 residues: CAWSDGGQHTGELFF. DNA of the CDR3: TGTGCCTGGAGCGATGGGGGCCAGCACACCGGGGAGCTGTTTTTT. The variable domain in full, completed from reference TRBV30 and TRBJ2-2, reads SQTIHQWPATLVQPVGSPLSLECTVEGTSNPNLYWYRQAAGRGLQLLFYSVGIGQISSEVPQNLSASRPQDRQFILSSKKLLLSDSGFYLCAWSDGGQHTGELFFGEGSRLTVL.

This chain joins TRBV5-1 and TRBJ2-5, with D possibly being TRBD2 (6 bases). The CDR3 is 14 residues long. The V end lost 2 bases, the J end lost 5 bases, and 13 bases lay between the germline ends. Germline V gives CDR1 SGHRS, CDR2 YFSETQ. The CDR3 bases are TGCGCCAGCAGCTTCGGGAGTCGACGGGAGACCCAGTACTTC. Amino acids: CASSFGSRRETQYF.

The J gene is TRBJ1-1, the V gene TRBV15; 9 bases match TRBD1. This CDR3 contains 16 residues. V trimming: 5 bases; J trimming: 6 bases; junction bases outside the gene matches: 13. From germline, CDR1 is LNHNV and CDR2 YYDKDF (reference sequence). The CDR3 region is CATSSIRDRDFAEAFF. The CDR3 region has the DNA TGTGCCACCAGCTCAATAAGGGACAGGGATTTCGCTGAAGCTTTCTTT.

The J gene is TRBJ2-5, the V gene TRBV11-2; 11 nucleotides align to TRBD2. Germline V gene sequence: CDR1 SGHAT, CDR2 FQNNGV. V shed 2 bases, J shed 5 bases, and the junction held 4 bases outside the gene matches. The CDR3 spans 15 residues. Here the CDR3 reads CASSLNSGGGETQYF. The CDR3 nucleotides read TGTGCCAGCAGCTTAAATAGCGGGGGGGGCGAGACCCAGTACTTC.

The V call is TRBV18, the J call TRBJ2-7; 13 bases line up with TRBD2. Germline loops: CDR1 KGHSH, CDR2 LQKENI. V was clipped by 1 base and J by 4 bases; unmatched bases: 1. CDR3 length equals 15 residues. The CDR3 region is CASSPRTSGSYEQYF. CDR3 DNA: TGTGCCAGCTCACCACGGACTAGCGGGAGTTACGAGCAGTACTTC.

This clone was seen only once. The chain has TRBV4-1 and TRBJ2-5; TRBD1 matches at 12 bases. This CDR3 has 19 amino acids. Germline V CDR1 and CDR2: MGHRA, YSYEKL. The J segment lost 5 bases and the V segment lost 3 bases, leaving 16 bases of the junction unmatched. CDR3 loop: CASSHKPGQGAPSGETQYF. The CDR3 DNA is TGCGCCAGCAGCCACAAACCGGGACAGGGGGCTCCCTCGGGCGAGACCCAGTACTTC.

The gene calls are TRBV29-1 and TRBJ2-1; 7 bases fit TRBD2. The trim removed 7 bases at V and 6 bases at J, leaving 12 bases unmatched. The CDR3 runs to 14 residues. CDR1 SQVTM and CDR2 ANQGSEA come from the germline V gene. The CDR3: CSARGDHAANEQFF. CDR3 DNA: TGCAGCGCCCGGGGGGACCACGCGGCCAATGAGCAGTTCTTC.